Below, 23 T cell receptor beta chains from the same sample are listed, as sequenced in a study of response to subunit inactivated influenza vaccine. TCRdb reprocessed the RT-PCR reads with MiXCR, giving one entry per CDR3 protein. The profile covers 450,000 to 700,000 distinct CDR3 sequences, with 14% appearing a single time and approximately 12% taken by the ten largest. Specimen: PBMCs from blood, collected 11 to 12 days after vaccination. Every receptor here comes from a man aged 45 to 65 who received an inactivated influenza vaccine.

This clonotype is a singleton in its sample. The chain couples TRBV12-3 or TRBV12-4 to TRBJ2-3; a possible D gene is TRBD1 (6 bases). The CDR3 covers 15 residues. Trimming cost V 5 bases and J 4 bases, with 16 bases left between them. The DNA of the CDR3 is TGTGCCAGCAGTAAACAGGGTACGGTTGCAGATACGCAGTATTTT. Its protein is CASSKQGTVADTQYF.

The chain joins TRBV11-2 to TRBJ2-7, with D perhaps being TRBD1 or TRBD2 (5 bases each). Per germline, CDR1 SGHAT and CDR2 FQNNGV. V was clipped by 5 bases and J by 2 bases, with 16 bases between them. This CDR3 is built from 15 residues. Here the CDR3 reads CASSREGALAYEQYF. CDR3 DNA: TGTGCCAGCAGCCGGGAAGGGGCATTGGCCTACGAGCAGTACTTC. The whole variable domain, remainder taken from reference TRBV11-2 and TRBJ2-7, is EAGVAQSPRYKIIEKRQSVAFWCNPISGHATLYWYQQILGQGPKLLIQFQNNGVVDDSQLPKDRFSAERLKGVDSTLKIQPAKLEDSAVYLCASSREGALAYEQYFGPGTRLTVT.

V is TRBV7-2 and J is TRBJ1-2; a possible D gene is TRBD1 (5 bases). V was shortened by 4 bases and J by 6 bases, with 15 bases between the two germline ends. This CDR3 has 14 amino acids. Germline lookup yields CDR1 SGHTA and CDR2 FQGNSA. The CDR3 DNA sequence: TGTGCCAGCAGCTCAAACGGCAGGGTTAATGGCTACACCTTC. Its translation is CASSSNGRVNGYTF.

The table lists this clonotype with a few counts. The V call is TRBV7-2, the J call TRBJ2-7; tentatively, D is TRBD2 (6 bases). The ends were cut back, 5 bases at V and 4 bases at J, with 12 bases in the middle. Germline-derived CDR1 and CDR2 are SGHTA and FQGNSA. The CDR3 is 13 amino acids. The CDR3 region is CASSRIAEYEQYF. In DNA form, the CDR3 reads TGTGCCAGCAGCCGAATAGCGGAATACGAGCAGTACTTC.

Comments on this clonotype: One end of the junction is discordant with germline, which a read error may explain. This chain connects TRBV5-1 to TRBJ1-5; the D gene is possibly TRBD1 (6 bases). Germline V gives CDR1 SGHRS, CDR2 YFSETQ. The length of the CDR3 is 17 residues. The DNA for the CDR3 is TGCGCCAGCAGCCCCGAACCCCGGAGGACAGCAGATCAGCCCCAGAATTTT. It yields the protein CASSPEPRRTADQPQNF.

This clonotype was recorded a few times. The chain joins TRBV7-9 to TRBJ1-5; D is undetermined. The CDR3 is 16 amino acids. V lost 4 bases, J lost 6 bases, and 19 bases lay in between. Germline CDR1 SEHNR, CDR2 FQNEAQ (reference sequence). This CDR3 is CASSSTRLPEGQPQHF. The CDR3 DNA reads as TGTGCCAGCAGCTCGACCAGACTCCCCGAGGGTCAGCCCCAGCATTTT.

This clonotype came up a few times. The rearrangement links TRBV5-6 to TRBJ2-5; 7 bases fit TRBD2. The CDR3 is made up of 18 amino acids. Germline V gene data show CDR1 as SGHDT and CDR2 as YYEEEE. Losses at the gene ends were 4 bases for V and 2 bases for J; bases not matched to a gene: 17. Here the CDR3 DNA reads TGTGCCAGCAGCGCCCTGGGAGGGAAGAGACGAGGGCAAGAGACCCAGTACTTC. Translation: CASSALGGKRRGQETQYF.

This clonotype turned up a few times. The rearrangement links TRBV28 to TRBJ1-1; tentative D call: TRBD1 (6 bases). Germline values: CDR1 MDHEN, CDR2 SYDVKM. Trimming removed 8 bases from V and 3 bases from J, with 10 bases in between. This CDR3 has 12 residues. The CDR3 DNA follows: TGTGCCAGCGAGGGGGGTTACACTGAAGCTTTCTTT. Its translation: CASEGGYTEAFF.

The V call is TRBV2, the J call TRBJ2-2; 11 bases are shared with TRBD2. CDR1 and CDR2 from the germline V gene are SNHLY and FYNNEI. With 5 bases clipped from V and 8 bases from J, the junction kept 7 bases outside the gene matches. The CDR3 covers 15 residues. The CDR3 DNA sequence: TGTGCCAGCAGTCCCCGTAGCGGGGGGGCGGGGGAGCTGTTTTTT. Translated, it gives CASSPRSGGAGELFF. The variable domain in full, completed from reference TRBV2 and TRBJ2-2, reads EPEVTQTPSHQVTQMGQEVILRCVPISNHLYFYWYRQILGQKVEFLVSFYNNEISEKSEIFDDQFSVERPDGSNFTLKIRSTKLEDSAMYFCASSPRSGGAGELFFGEGSRLTVL.

Details on this clonotype: This may arise from a read error, as a much more abundant clone is one base away. This chain uses TRBV7-2 with TRBJ1-2, with a tentative D call TRBD1 (5 bases). Germline V gene sequence: CDR1 SGHTA, CDR2 FQGNSA. The germline V and J ends were trimmed by 0 bases and 7 bases, with 12 bases remaining between them. The CDR3 has 14 amino acids. Here the CDR3 DNA reads TGTGCCAGCAGCTTAGCCGGGGGTAAGAGTGGCTACACCTTC. Translating gives CASSLAGGKSGYTF.

This clonotype was picked up a small number of times. V and J are TRBV28 and TRBJ2-5, with no clear D. Germline CDR1 and CDR2: MDHEN and SYDVKM. Between the trimmed V and J ends, which lost 4 bases and 4 bases, there was a span of 13 bases. This CDR3 comprises 14 residues. In nucleotides, the CDR3 is TGTGCCAGCAGTTCGCATCACGGTGGAGAGACCCAGTACTTC. This codes for CASSSHHGGETQYF.

This clonotype was seen more than once but under ten times. The CDR3 loop is CASSRPRAVLTYNEQFF. The CDR3 DNA follows: TGTGCCAGCAGCCGACCTCGGGCAGTTCTGACCTACAATGAGCAGTTCTTC. The chain is built from TRBV7-9 and TRBJ2-1; the D is unclear. V was clipped by 5 bases and J by 2 bases, with 19 bases between them. The CDR3 extends over 17 amino acids. Germline CDR1 is SEHNR and CDR2 is FQNEAQ (reference sequence).

The chain links TRBV7-8 to TRBJ1-1; tentative D call: TRBD1 (6 bases). Trimming shortened V by 4 bases and J by 7 bases, and 16 bases separated the two germline ends. There are 14 residues in the CDR3. Germline assignment: CDR1 SGHVS and CDR2 FQNEAQ. The CDR3 protein is CASSSEGGPYEAFF. The CDR3 DNA sequence: TGTGCCAGCAGCTCTGAGGGGGGGCCCTATGAAGCTTTCTTT.

The chain couples TRBV5-5 to TRBJ1-5; D call uncertain. Trimming stripped 3 bases from V and 4 bases from J, with 17 bases between. The CDR3 has 16 amino acids. The germline V gene has CDR1 SGHKS and CDR2 YYEKEE (reference sequence). The CDR3 nucleotides read TGTGCCAGCAGCTCGGCGGTAATACAGAGAAATCAGCCCCAGCATTTT. This codes for CASSSAVIQRNQPQHF.

This clonotype was seen only a few times. The chain joins TRBV15 to TRBJ2-5, with 8 bases identical to TRBD2. The CDR3 covers 16 residues. The trim removed 0 bases at V and 0 bases at J, leaving 3 bases unmatched. The germline V gene has CDR1 LNHNV and CDR2 YYDKDF (reference sequence). CDR3 sequence (DNA): TGTGCCACCAGCAGAGATTTTAGCGGGGACCAAGAGACCCAGTACTTC. This codes for CATSRDFSGDQETQYF.

There are many counts of this clonotype. The chain is built from TRBV4-2 and TRBJ2-7, with 12 bases matching TRBD2. J gave up 0 bases and V 4 bases, and 4 bases lay outside the gene matches. The CDR3 totals 16 residues. CDR1 is LGHNA, CDR2 YNFKEQ, per germline. The CDR3 nucleotides read TGTGCCAGCAGCCCCAGGACTAGCGGGGACTCCTACGAGCAGTACTTC. Its translation: CASSPRTSGDSYEQYF.

This clonotype has a handful of counts. The V call is TRBV11-3, the J call TRBJ2-1; D possibly corresponds to TRBD1 (5 bases). CDR3 length: 14 residues. Germline V gives CDR1 SGHNT, CDR2 YENEEA. Trimming shortened V by 5 bases and J by 6 bases, and 14 bases separated the two germline ends. The CDR3 nucleotides are TGTGCCAGCAGCCCTCGTAAAGGGGCCAATGAGCAGTTCTTC. This encodes CASSPRKGANEQFF.

The chain links TRBV11-1 to TRBJ2-7; maybe TRBD1 (7 bases). CDR1 SGHAT and CDR2 FQDESV come from the germline V gene (reference sequence). Trimming took off 4 bases at V and 4 bases at J, with 26 bases between the two ends. This CDR3 has 18 amino acids. The CDR3 here is CASSSSGQASALTYEQYF. In nucleotides, the CDR3 is TGTGCCAGCAGCTCCTCAGGACAGGCTAGCGCCCTCACGTACGAGCAGTACTTC.

This clonotype turned up a few times. This sequence joins TRBV12-3 or TRBV12-4 and TRBJ1-6, with D uncertain. CDR3 length: 14 residues. V was clipped by 6 bases and J by 0 bases, with 6 bases between them. The DNA for the CDR3 is TGTGCCAGCAGAACAAGCTCCTATAATTCACCCCTCCACTTT. This sequence encodes CASRTSSYNSPLHF.

The chain uses TRBV7-8 and TRBJ2-7; D remains ambiguous. CDR1 and CDR2 from the germline V gene are SGHVS and FQNEAQ. Deletions cut 5 bases from V and 3 bases from J, with 17 bases between. The CDR3 runs 15 residues. CDR3 sequence: CASSPDRGRFYEQYF. The CDR3 DNA sequence: TGTGCCAGCAGCCCAGACCGAGGAAGGTTCTACGAGCAGTACTTC.

This clonotype has ten or more counts. The V gene is TRBV28, the J gene TRBJ2-1; no firm D call. Trimming stripped 3 bases from V and 8 bases from J, with 14 bases between. The CDR3 runs to 14 residues. The germline V gene has CDR1 MDHEN and CDR2 SYDVKM. The CDR3 bases are TGTGCCAGCAGTTTGAGCCAGCTGGGTCATGAGCAGTTCTTC. Its translation is CASSLSQLGHEQFF.

This clonotype was detected a few times. The V call is TRBV5-5, the J call TRBJ1-1, with D unclear. Deletions cut 0 bases from V and 1 base from J, with 10 bases between. This CDR3 region has 15 residues. Per germline, CDR1 SGHKS and CDR2 YYEKEE (reference sequence). The CDR3 DNA follows: TGTGCCAGCAGCTTGGAGTGGCTGCAGAACACTGAAGCTTTCTTT. It specifies CASSLEWLQNTEAFF.

This clonotype came up a few times. CDR3: CSALGGRGGGEQYF. CDR3 DNA sequence: TGCAGTGCTCTGGGGGGCAGGGGGGGTGGCGAGCAGTACTTC. This rearrangement joins TRBV20-1 to TRBJ2-7; TRBD1 or TRBD2 may be the D gene (7 bases each). Germline lookup yields CDR1 DFQATT and CDR2 SNEGSKA (reference sequence). This CDR3 is built from 14 residues. Trimming left V 5 bases short and J 6 bases short, with 20 bases between.